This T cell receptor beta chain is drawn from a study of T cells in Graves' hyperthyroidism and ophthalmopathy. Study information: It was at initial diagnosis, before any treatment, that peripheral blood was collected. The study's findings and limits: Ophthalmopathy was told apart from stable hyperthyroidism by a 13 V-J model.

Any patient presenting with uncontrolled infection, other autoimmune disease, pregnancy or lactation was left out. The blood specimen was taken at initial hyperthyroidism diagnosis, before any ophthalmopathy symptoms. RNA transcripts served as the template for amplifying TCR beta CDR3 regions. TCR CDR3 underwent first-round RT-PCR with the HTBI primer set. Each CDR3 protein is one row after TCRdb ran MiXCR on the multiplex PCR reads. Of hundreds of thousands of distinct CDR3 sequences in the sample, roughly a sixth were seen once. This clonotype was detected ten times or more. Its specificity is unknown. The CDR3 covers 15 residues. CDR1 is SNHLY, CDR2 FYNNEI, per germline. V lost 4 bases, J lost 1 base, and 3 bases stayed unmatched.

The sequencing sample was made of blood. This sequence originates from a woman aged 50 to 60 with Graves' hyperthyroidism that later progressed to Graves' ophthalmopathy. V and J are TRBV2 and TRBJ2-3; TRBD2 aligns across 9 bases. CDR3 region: CASSVGLAGTDTQYF. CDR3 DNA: TGTGCCAGCAGTGTGGGACTAGCCGGCACAGATACGCAGTATTTT. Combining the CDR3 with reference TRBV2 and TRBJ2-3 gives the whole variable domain EPEVTQTPSHQVTQMGQEVILRCVPISNHLYFYWYRQILGQKVEFLVSFYNNEISEKSEIFDDQFSVERPDGSNFTLKIRSTKLEDSAMYFCASSVGLAGTDTQYFGPGTRLTVL.